These 16 T cell receptor beta chains originate from one sample sequenced in a study of cytomegalovirus exposure and HLA in healthy donors. Both 60 Vbeta primers and 13 Jbeta primers went into the PCR. The data were produced by immunoSEQ multiplex PCR, yet TCRdb's version contains in-frame clones alone and is incomplete. The sample consists of 150,000 or so clones, around four fifths of them appearing once. The sequencing sample was made of PBMCs. These receptors came from a woman in her fifties or sixties in good health and CMV-seropositive.

The chain uses TRBV20-1 and TRBJ2-7; D gene unclear. This CDR3 has 11 amino acids. Germline-derived CDR1 and CDR2 are DFQATT and SNEGSKA (reference sequence). The V and J ends lost 5 bases and 3 bases respectively, with 8 bases between them. In nucleotides, the CDR3 is TGCAGTGCTCCTAAGCTCTACGAGCAGTACTTC. This gives the protein CSAPKLYEQYF.

This clone was recorded once. The rearrangement uses TRBV14 and TRBJ2-1, with 8 bases lining up with TRBD1. The CDR3 has 16 residues. With 4 bases clipped from V and 1 base from J, the junction kept 6 bases outside the gene matches. CDR1 SGHDN and CDR2 FVKESK come from the germline V gene. The CDR3 DNA is TGTGCCAGCAGCCTCAAAGGACAGGGATCCTACAATGAGCAGTTCTTC. Translation gives CASSLKGQGSYNEQFF.

This clone was detected only a few times. Other DNA sequences of this sample code for an identical CDR3. The chain carries TRBV7-9 and TRBJ1-3; no reliable D call. In germline, CDR1 is SEHNR, CDR2 FQNEAQ (reference sequence). CDR3 size: 13 residues. V dropped 2 bases and J dropped 2 bases, with 4 bases sitting between them. The CDR3 loop reads CASSLTTGNTIYF. DNA of the CDR3: TGTGCCAGCAGCTTAACAACTGGAAACACCATATATTTT.

The chain links TRBV5-1 to TRBJ1-1, with 8 positions matching TRBD1. CDR1 SGHRS and CDR2 YFSETQ come from the germline V gene. This CDR3 has 16 amino acids. Trimming at V came to 1 base and at J to 3 bases, leaving 8 bases not matched to a gene. The CDR3 DNA follows: TGCGCCAGCAGCTTGACCTCTCAGGGGGCCTACACTGAAGCTTTCTTT. Protein product: CASSLTSQGAYTEAFF.

The rearrangement uses TRBV7-2 and TRBJ2-5; 8 bases line up with TRBD2. The DNA end favors TRBJ2-7, so the J call may be wrong. Per germline, CDR1 SGHTA and CDR2 FQGNSA. The CDR3 is 17 amino acids. In DNA form, the CDR3 reads TGTGCCAGCAGCTTACCCCGGGGGGGCCGGAACTCCTACGAGCAGTACTTC. Translating gives CASSLPRGGRNSYEQYF.

The chain carries TRBV27 and TRBJ1-1, with 8 positions matching TRBD1. With V trimmed by 5 bases and J by 3 bases, 8 bases remained unmatched. Looked up from germline, CDR1 is MNHEY and CDR2 is SMNVEV (reference sequence). The CDR3 runs to 15 residues. CDR3 loop: CASSVNLDRDTEAFF. The CDR3 DNA is TGTGCCAGCAGTGTTAACCTGGACAGGGACACTGAAGCTTTCTTT.

This chain joins TRBV6-1 and TRBJ1-2, with D unresolved. CDR3 length: 16 residues. Germline V gene lookup returns CDR1 MNHNS and CDR2 SASEGT. Trimming cost V 4 bases and J 5 bases, with 20 bases left between them. The CDR3 nucleotides are TGTGCCAGCAGTGCTTTAATGGCCAGCGCATTATATGGCTACACCTTC. As protein: CASSALMASALYGYTF.

J is TRBJ2-2 and V is TRBV7-7; D remains unclear. Germline V gene lookup returns CDR1 SSHAT and CDR2 FNYEAQ (reference sequence). The length of the CDR3 is 14 residues. CDR3 coding DNA: TGTGCAACCGCATTCGAGGCCAGCACCGGGGAGCTGTTTTTT. Its translation: CATAFEASTGELFF.

In this sample, this clone turned up once. V is TRBV27 and J is TRBJ1-4; 7 bases align to TRBD1. Germline-derived CDR1 and CDR2 are MNHEY and SMNVEV (reference sequence). After removal of 6 bases from V and 4 bases from J, the junction contained 8 bases not matched to a gene. This CDR3 is built from 15 residues. The CDR3 DNA reads as TGTGCCAGCAGGCCCAAGACAGGGATTAATGAAAAACTGTTTTTT. Its translation: CASRPKTGINEKLFF.

The V call is TRBV27, the J call TRBJ1-1; D unresolved. The CDR3 is 14 residues long. V was cut by 6 bases and J by 3 bases, with 14 bases left in between. Per germline, CDR1 MNHEY and CDR2 SMNVEV (reference sequence). The CDR3 region has the DNA TGTGCCAGCAGGCCGACTCGACTGGACACTGAAGCTTTCTTT. It encodes CASRPTRLDTEAFF.

The chain recombines TRBV30 with TRBJ1-4; 8 bases are shared with TRBD1. Germline assignment: CDR1 GTSNPN and CDR2 SVGIG (reference sequence). This CDR3 contains 18 residues. With V trimmed by 2 bases and J by 0 bases, 11 bases remained unmatched. The CDR3 region is CAWSRFIGQGSTNEKLFF. CDR3 in DNA: TGTGCCTGGAGTCGATTTATCGGACAGGGCTCAACTAATGAAAAACTGTTTTTT.

The rearrangement uses TRBV5-1 and TRBJ1-4, with TRBD1 as a possible D gene (6 bases). V was shortened by 2 bases and J by 8 bases, with 16 bases between the two germline ends. Germline CDR1 SGHRS, CDR2 YFSETQ. This CDR3 has 15 amino acids. The CDR3: CASSFTGTRGEKLFF. Here the CDR3 DNA reads TGCGCCAGCAGCTTTACCGGGACAAGAGGGGAAAAACTGTTTTTT.

This chain joins TRBV19 and TRBJ2-3; the match to TRBD2 covers 7 bases. This CDR3 spans 17 amino acids. Germline assignment: CDR1 LNHDA and CDR2 SQIVND (reference sequence). The trim removed 1 base at V and 2 bases at J, leaving 9 bases unmatched. The DNA of the CDR3 is TGTGCCAGTAGTATAGGTCCTGGCGGGAGATTCACAGATACGCAGTATTTT. Protein product: CASSIGPGGRFTDTQYF.

The V gene is TRBV11-1, the J gene TRBJ2-7, with a weak D call TRBD1 (5 bases). Germline CDR1 is SGHAT and CDR2 is FQDESV (reference sequence). V shed 3 bases and J shed 1 base, with 10 bases lying between them. This CDR3 comprises 14 residues. The CDR3 coding sequence is TGTGCCAGCAGCTTCGGAAGGGGTTCCTACGAGCAGTACTTC. It specifies CASSFGRGSYEQYF.

Note on this clone: At one end, the junction sequence differs from germline, possibly due to a read error. CDR3 residues: CASGEQGFGGFSF. CDR3 nucleotide sequence: TGTGCCAGCGGGGAACAGGGTTTCGGGGGGTTTTCCTTC. J is TRBJ2-7 and V is TRBV27, with D possibly being TRBD2 (7 bases). Germline V CDR1 and CDR2: MNHEY, SMNVEV (reference sequence). The CDR3 is 13 residues long.

The V call is TRBV10-2, the J call TRBJ2-5; TRBD2 aligns across 11 bases. Germline loops: CDR1 WSHSY, CDR2 SAAADI. The ends lost 6 bases at V and 4 bases at J; junction bases unmatched: 1. CDR3 length: 13 residues. CDR3 DNA: TGCGCCAGCAGCACTAGCGGGAGAGAGACCCAGTACTTC. Its protein product is CASSTSGRETQYF.